This entry is about one T cell receptor beta chain. Its antigen is still unknown. This sample stems from a study of siplizumab effects on memory and regulatory T cells. Sequencing of each sample assayed roughly 10^5 TCR templates. Clones were read by immunoSEQ multiplex PCR, and TCRdb kept only the in-frame ones, dropping some. The sample contains some 100,000 clones, roughly 96% of which appear only once. General study results and limits: Researchers could not give a naive or memory phenotype to roughly 75-96% of proliferating CD4+ or CD8+ clones. In controls, 25% to 30% of mappable alloreactive CD4+ clones were Treg-derived on average, versus about 64% with siplizumab.

V dropped 1 base and J dropped 0 bases, with 9 bases sitting between them. This CDR3 is 15 amino acids long. Germline V gene data show CDR1 as SGHTA and CDR2 as FQGNSA. The rearrangement links TRBV7-2 to TRBJ1-1; no clear D. The sequenced material came from naive CD4+ T cells sorted from blood. The clonotype was recovered from a human donor in good health. In DNA form, the CDR3 reads TGTGCCAGCAGCTTAGGGATAAGTGTGAACACTGAAGCTTTCTTT. It codes for CASSLGISVNTEAFF.